Listed here are 10 T cell receptor beta chains from one sample, sequenced in a study of CD8+CD57+ T cells in acquired aplastic anemia. The TCR beta profiling, which covered VDJ combination and CDR3 sequence, was carried out using genomic DNA as the template. TCRdb recomputed calls from the reads with MiXCR, one row per CDR3 protein. The sample has just over 450,000 distinct CDR3 sequences, roughly a third seen once. CD8+CD57+ cell expansion had been shown by flow cytometry in patients chosen for sequencing. Material for sequencing was sorted CD4+, CD8+, or CD8+CD57+ T cells (not recorded which) from PBMCs. The receptors stem from a human donor with aplastic anemia.

This clonotype was picked up many times. J is TRBJ1-6 and V is TRBV25-1; D might be TRBD1 (5 bases). The CDR3 sequence is 15 residues long. Per germline, CDR1 MGHDK and CDR2 SYGVNS. The germline V and J ends were trimmed by 5 bases and 9 bases, with 17 bases remaining between them. The CDR3 region is CASSPPGPGGSPLHF. For the CDR3, the DNA is TGTGCCAGCAGTCCTCCCGGGCCGGGGGGTTCACCCCTCCACTTT.

The J gene is TRBJ2-3, the V gene TRBV9, with 7 bases identical to TRBD2. CDR1 is SGDLS and CDR2 is YYNGEE in the germline V gene. The V and J ends lost 0 bases and 2 bases, in that order; junction bases with no gene match: 9. The CDR3 consists of 17 residues. CDR3 nucleotide sequence: TGTGCCAGCAGCGTAGGCACAGCGGGAACTAACACAGATACGCAGTATTTT. This translates into CASSVGTAGTNTDTQYF.

The chain combines TRBV20-1 with TRBJ2-7, with 10 bases identical to TRBD2. From germline, CDR1 is DFQATT and CDR2 SNEGSKA (reference sequence). This CDR3 spans 16 amino acids. Trimming removed 2 bases from V and 6 bases from J; junction bases left unmatched: 13. CDR3 region: CSARRSGRAYGFEQYF. The CDR3 region has the DNA TGCAGTGCTAGAAGAAGCGGGAGGGCCTATGGGTTCGAGCAGTACTTC.

This rearrangement joins TRBV7-2 to TRBJ2-7; D is ambiguous. Trimming pared 0 bases from V and 3 bases from J, leaving 12 bases between. Germline CDR1 and CDR2: SGHTA and FQGNSA. This CDR3 is built from 15 residues. The DNA for the CDR3 is TGTGCCAGCAGCTTAGCGGCAAAAATAAACTACGAGCAGTACTTC. Encoded protein: CASSLAAKINYEQYF.

Concerning this clonotype itself: A single base separates this from a much larger clone, so it may be a read error. The V call is TRBV2, the J call TRBJ2-1, with 12 bases identical to TRBD2. V lost 11 bases and J lost 8; bases outside the gene matches: 7. CDR1 and CDR2 (germline): SNHLY, FYNNEI. This CDR3 is 13 amino acids long. The CDR3 is CAGNRLAGDEQFF. The CDR3 DNA is TGTGCCGGCAACCGACTAGCGGGAGATGAGCAGTTCTTC.

The table lists this clonotype with many counts. The CDR3 spells CASSPRGADTQYF. The CDR3, as DNA: TGTGCCAGCAGCCCTCGGGGGGCAGATACGCAGTATTTT. The chain combines TRBV6-1 with TRBJ2-3; TRBD2 matches 7 bases. J gave up 4 bases and V 6 bases, and 4 bases lay outside the gene matches. Germline V gene data show CDR1 as MNHNS and CDR2 as SASEGT. CDR3 size: 13 residues.

This clonotype was detected ten times or more. V and J are TRBV7-9 and TRBJ2-7; D call uncertain. The CDR3 has 12 amino acids. V lost 1 base and J lost 5, with 6 bases in between. Germline V gene data show CDR1 as SEHNR and CDR2 as FQNEAQ (reference sequence). The CDR3 nucleotides read TGTGCCAGCAGCTTAGATGGGGACGAGCAGTACTTC. Amino acids: CASSLDGDEQYF.

This clonotype appeared many times. CDR3 in amino acids: CASSHDENSPLHF. CDR3 coding DNA: TGTGCCAGCAGCCACGATGAAAATTCACCCCTCCACTTT. This chain uses TRBV11-3 with TRBJ1-6; no reliable D call. The V and J ends lost 5 bases and 7 bases respectively, with 9 bases between them. Germline V gene lookup returns CDR1 SGHNT and CDR2 YENEEA. The CDR3 covers 13 residues.

The sample holds many counts of this clonotype. V gene TRBV20-1 combines with J gene TRBJ2-7; weak D call: TRBD2 (6 bases). The CDR3 runs to 12 residues. Germline values: CDR1 DFQATT, CDR2 SNEGSKA (reference sequence). CDR3 sequence (DNA): TGCAGCGTTATTGCGGGAAACTACGAGCAGTACTTC. It is translated as CSVIAGNYEQYF.

The genes are TRBV19 and TRBJ2-1; the D gene is possibly TRBD1 (6 bases). Germline CDR1 and CDR2: LNHDA and SQIVND (reference sequence). The V end was cut by 6 bases, the J end by 0 bases, with 15 bases between. The CDR3 runs to 16 residues. The DNA for the CDR3 is TGTGCCAGTAGGAAACAGGGATTAAGCTCCTACAATGAGCAGTTCTTC. Protein: CASRKQGLSSYNEQFF.